This passage covers 2 T cell receptor beta chains from one sample sequenced in a study of T cells in women clearing cervical HPV infection. Libraries were prepared by immunoSEQ multiplex PCR; TCRdb keeps only in-frame clonotypes and omits some of them. This sample contains roughly 35,000 clones. The sample was blood buffy coat. These receptor sequences come from a woman between 18 and 70 years old with a cervical HPV16 infection that either progressed to CIN3+ or cleared (not recorded which).

In regard to this clone: The read gets to within 3 residues of the CDR3 end, and the germline J gene fills in the rest. This chain joins TRBV7-2 and TRBJ2-5, with D perhaps matching TRBD2 (6 bases). The germline V and J ends were trimmed by 4 bases and 5 bases, with 14 bases remaining between them. The CDR3 runs to 14 residues. CDR1 is SGHTA, CDR2 FQGNSA, per germline. CDR3 DNA, as far as it was read: TGTGCCAGCAGCTCCAGACTAGTTTCTGAGACC. It encodes CASSSRLVSET. In full, the CDR3 reads CASSSRLVSETQYF.

Comments on this clone: Coverage ceases 3 residues before the CDR3 finishes, and the germline J gene fills in the end. This chain links TRBV6-1 with TRBJ2-5, with 7 bases lining up with TRBD1. The ends lost 1 base at V and 5 bases at J; junction bases unmatched: 7. The length of the CDR3 is 15 residues. Looked up from germline, CDR1 is MNHNS and CDR2 is SASEGT. Incomplete CDR3 DNA: TGTGCCAGCAGTGAAGAGACAGGGAGATGGGAGACC. Protein product: CASSEETGRWET. The whole CDR3 sequence is CASSEETGRWETQYF.